This TCR beta chain came from a study of CD8 T cells in Susac syndrome. General study results and limits: The study conceded that its TCR sequencing and HLA analysis involved relatively few individuals.

As for this clonotype: Its target is unknown.

CD8+ and CD4+ T cells from blood underwent TCR beta sequencing. TEMRA cells underwent FACS enrichment and CD8+ and CD4+ T cells underwent negative isolation. The RNA input was roughly 0.45 to 1 ug, and it was reverse transcribed with random hexamers. Amplification of TCR beta CDR3 spanned 54 Vbeta and 13 Jbeta via immunoSEQ multiplex PCR. TCRdb redid the calling of the immunoSEQ multiplex PCR reads with MiXCR, one entry per CDR3 protein. The data show about 130,000 distinct CDR3 sequences, with approximately 93% seen just once and roughly 0.29% held by the top ten. Trimming stripped 2 bases from V and 1 base from J, with 14 bases between. Germline CDR1 and CDR2: MNHNS and SASEGT. The CDR3 spans 16 residues.

The TCR originated in a human donor with multiple sclerosis. The source material was CD8+ T cells from PBMCs. The chain joins TRBV6-1 to TRBJ2-5; TRBD2 is a possible D gene (7 bases). The CDR3 here is CASSEWGGRSQETQYF. The CDR3 DNA reads as TGTGCCAGCAGTGAATGGGGGGGGCGCTCCCAAGAGACCCAGTACTTC.